Below, 25 T cell receptor beta chains from the same sample are listed, as sequenced in a study of shared clonotypes between healthy human individuals. The assay was immunoSEQ multiplex PCR, and TCRdb's table has in-frame clones only and misses some. The sample shows some 2,500,000 clones, about 90% of them seen only once. The sample was naive CD4+ T cells from PBMCs. Specified subset: CD45RA+ positively selected. Receptor source: a man between 18 and 35 years old in good health. Some clones in this sample may be carry-over from other donors' samples.

The chain carries TRBV30 and TRBJ2-2; 12 bases are a match to TRBD2. The V gene end was trimmed by 7 bases and the J gene end by 3 bases; junction bases not matched to a gene: 12. The CDR3 is 17 residues long. Germline V CDR1 and CDR2: GTSNPN, SVGIG (reference sequence). The CDR3 region has the DNA TGTGCCTTATCACAAGCGACTAGCGGGAGTCACACCGGGGAGCTGTTTTTT. Its translation is CALSQATSGSHTGELFF.

CDR3 DNA sequence: TGTGCCAGCAGCCGGGGACTGCTCCGACTTTCCGAGCAGTACTTC. This sequence encodes CASSRGLLRLSEQYF. V is TRBV7-2 and J is TRBJ2-7; maybe TRBD2 (6 bases). The CDR3 runs to 15 residues. Germline V lookup: CDR1 SGHTA, CDR2 FQGNSA. Trimming shortened V by 5 bases and J by 6 bases, and 20 bases separated the two germline ends. The variable domain in full, with the rest retrieved from reference TRBV7-2 and TRBJ2-7, is GAGVSQSPSNKVTEKGKDVELRCDPISGHTALYWYRQSLGQGLEFLIYFQGNSAPDKSGLPSDRFSAERTGGSVSTLTIQRTQQEDSAVYLCASSRGLLRLSEQYFGPGTRLTVT.

This clone was picked up one time. The chain couples TRBV7-3 to TRBJ2-7, with 8 bases lining up with TRBD1. Germline loops: CDR1 SGHTA, CDR2 FQGTGA. The CDR3 sequence is 14 residues long. With V trimmed by 4 bases and J by 2 bases, 4 bases remained unmatched. The CDR3 nucleotides read TGTGCCAGCAGCTCGGGACAGGTACCCTACGAGCAGTACTTC. Protein product: CASSSGQVPYEQYF.

This clone was seen a handful of times. This sequence joins TRBV14 and TRBJ2-7; TRBD1 might be the D (6 bases). Trimming took off 3 bases at V and 7 bases at J, with 13 bases between the two ends. The CDR3 sequence is 13 residues long. The V gene's germline CDR1 is SGHDN and CDR2 FVKESK. The CDR3 region is CASSQFYRDEQYF. The CDR3 bases are TGTGCCAGCAGCCAGTTCTACAGGGATGAGCAGTACTTC.

The rearrangement links TRBV7-9 to TRBJ2-7, with 7 bases aligning to TRBD1. V shed 1 base, J shed 3 bases, and the junction held 6 bases outside the gene matches. Germline-derived CDR1 and CDR2 are SEHNR and FQNEAQ (reference sequence). This CDR3 is built from 15 residues. In DNA, the CDR3 is TGTGCCAGCAGCTTAGTACCCGACAGGGTCTACGAGCAGTACTTC. Translation: CASSLVPDRVYEQYF.

V usage is TRBV7-2 and J usage is TRBJ1-5; D is possibly TRBD1 (6 bases). V lost 11 bases and J 1 base, leaving 15 bases between the germline ends. CDR1 SGHTA and CDR2 FQGNSA come from the germline V gene. CDR3 length: 14 residues. CDR3 sequence (DNA): TGTGCCGAGGGAGGGACAAACAGCAATCAGCCCCAGCATTTT. It specifies CAEGGTNSNQPQHF.

The chain is built from TRBV28 and TRBJ2-5, with 7 bases fitting TRBD1. The CDR3 extends over 14 amino acids. Trimming cost V 6 bases and J 7 bases; bases outside gene matches: 11. From germline, CDR1 is MDHEN and CDR2 SYDVKM. In nucleotides, the CDR3 is TGTGCCAGCAGCCTACCGACAGGGCCGAGGACCCAGTACTTC. As protein: CASSLPTGPRTQYF.

The CDR3 DNA reads as TGTGCCAGCAGCGGGCAGAGGGTAAACACCGGGGAGCTGTTTTTT. This gives the protein CASSGQRVNTGELFF. This chain links TRBV7-8 with TRBJ2-2; tentatively, D is TRBD2 (5 bases). This CDR3 contains 15 residues. CDR1 SGHVS and CDR2 FQNEAQ come from the germline V gene. The V end was cut by 5 bases, the J end by 2 bases, with 12 bases between.

This clone was counted between two and nine times. This rearrangement joins TRBV29-1 to TRBJ1-1; maybe TRBD1 (5 bases). The CDR3 runs to 15 residues. CDR1 is SQVTM, CDR2 ANQGSEA, per germline. V was trimmed by 4 bases and J by 7 bases, leaving 22 bases between them. The CDR3 is CSVARRPRRGDEAFF. The CDR3 DNA reads TGCAGCGTTGCGAGAAGACCGCGACGGGGGGATGAAGCTTTCTTT.

J is TRBJ2-7 and V is TRBV7-2; possible D gene TRBD2, 6 bases. The V end was cut by 3 bases, the J end by 0 bases, with 12 bases between. Per the germline V gene, CDR1 is SGHTA and CDR2 is FQGNSA. This CDR3 is built from 15 residues. The CDR3 sequence is CASSFAGRYSYEQYF. CDR3 coding DNA: TGTGCCAGCAGCTTTGCGGGACGGTACTCCTACGAGCAGTACTTC.

This sequence joins TRBV19 and TRBJ2-1; TRBD2 agrees at 7 bases. Per germline, CDR1 LNHDA and CDR2 SQIVND (reference sequence). The CDR3 sequence is 15 residues long. V dropped 8 bases and J dropped 5; count of bases not matched to a gene: 12. As DNA, the CDR3 is TGTGCCAGTTCCGCGGGGGAAGCGGGGAACAATGAGCAGTTCTTC. This translates into CASSAGEAGNNEQFF. Full variable domain (missing parts from reference TRBV19 and TRBJ2-1): DGGITQSPKYLFRKEGQNVTLSCEQNLNHDAMYWYRQDPGQGLRLIYYSQIVNDFQKGDIAEGYSVSREKKESFPLTVTSAQKNPTAFYLCASSAGEAGNNEQFFGPGTRLTVL.

This clone came up once. V is TRBV6-6 and J is TRBJ2-1; D is ambiguous. CDR1 and CDR2 from the germline V gene are MNHNY and SVGAGI (reference sequence). V was trimmed by 7 bases and J by 4 bases, leaving 14 bases between them. This CDR3 has 14 residues. The CDR3: CASTNPGDYNEQFF. CDR3 DNA: TGTGCCAGCACCAACCCAGGCGATTACAATGAGCAGTTCTTC.

V gene TRBV15 combines with J gene TRBJ2-3, with D possibly being TRBD2 (5 bases). The CDR3 runs 13 residues. V lost 11 bases and J 1 base, leaving 13 bases between the germline ends. The germline CDR1 and CDR2 sequences are LNHNV and YYDKDF (reference sequence). CDR3 loop: CAFGERGTDTQYF. CDR3 sequence (DNA): TGTGCCTTCGGGGAAAGAGGCACAGATACGCAGTATTTT. Full variable domain (remainder filled in from reference TRBV15 and TRBJ2-3): DAMVIQNPRYQVTQFGKPVTLSCSQTLNHNVMYWYQQKSSQAPKLLFHYYDKDFNNEADTPDNFQSRRPNTSFCFLDIRSPGLGDTAMYLCAFGERGTDTQYFGPGTRLTVL.

Notes on this clone: Other DNA sequences in this specimen translate into the identical CDR3. J is TRBJ2-5 and V is TRBV5-1, with no clear D. The CDR3 is made up of 15 amino acids. CDR1 and CDR2 from the germline V gene are SGHRS and YFSETQ. The V end was cut by 0 bases, the J end by 1 base, with 10 bases between. In DNA form, the CDR3 reads TGCGCCAGCAGCTTGGGCTTGGGGTTCCAAGAGACCCAGTACTTC. This gives the protein CASSLGLGFQETQYF.

This chain links TRBV30 with TRBJ2-2; D not certain. CDR3 length equals 13 residues. Trimming pared 4 bases from V and 3 bases from J, leaving 9 bases between. The germline gives CDR1 GTSNPN, CDR2 SVGIG (reference sequence). CDR3 protein: CAWNLQDTGELFF. The CDR3 nucleotides read TGTGCCTGGAATCTCCAGGACACCGGGGAGCTGTTTTTT.

The rearrangement joins TRBV2 to TRBJ2-2; 10 bases agree with TRBD2. V gave up 4 bases and J gave up 5 bases; unmatched junction bases: 4. Germline V lookup: CDR1 SNHLY, CDR2 FYNNEI. CDR3 size: 15 residues. In DNA, the CDR3 is TGTGCCAGCAGTGGAGCGGGAGGGCTTACCGGGGAGCTGTTTTTT. Its protein is CASSGAGGLTGELFF.

This rearrangement joins TRBV19 to TRBJ2-7; D gene uncertain. CDR3 length equals 11 residues. Trimming took off 7 bases at V and 9 bases at J, with 13 bases between the two ends. Germline CDR1 reads LNHDA; CDR2 reads SQIVND (reference sequence). CDR3 DNA: TGTGCCAGTATTGGCCCTGGTGCGCAGTACTTC. This codes for CASIGPGAQYF.

The chain is built from TRBV19 and TRBJ1-5; D is uncertain. The CDR3 totals 15 residues. Germline CDR1 is LNHDA and CDR2 is SQIVND (reference sequence). V lost 2 bases and J lost 3, with 11 bases in between. The CDR3 bases are TGTGCCAGTAGTATATTTCCAGTCTCCAATCAGCCCCAGCATTTT. Its protein is CASSIFPVSNQPQHF.

V and J are TRBV19 and TRBJ2-5; D possibly uses TRBD1 or TRBD2 (5 bases each). Germline CDR1 LNHDA, CDR2 SQIVND (reference sequence). There are 12 residues in the CDR3. Deletions cut 5 bases from V and 9 bases from J, with 13 bases between. CDR3 DNA: TGTGCCAGTAGTCCGGGTGTGGGGGCCCAGTACTTC. Its protein is CASSPGVGAQYF.

This clone is a singleton in its sample. The V and J genes are TRBV30 and TRBJ2-1; a weak D match, TRBD2 (6 bases). Between the trimmed V and J ends, which lost 2 bases and 0 bases, there was a span of 14 bases. This CDR3 has 16 amino acids. The germline V gene encodes CDR1 GTSNPN and CDR2 SVGIG (reference sequence). CDR3 amino acids: CAWSLGGASSYNEQFF. The CDR3 nucleotides read TGTGCCTGGAGTCTGGGCGGGGCGAGCTCCTACAATGAGCAGTTCTTC.

CDR3: CSGAKTGTLYEQYF. The CDR3 region has the DNA TGCAGCGGGGCCAAGACAGGGACTCTCTACGAGCAGTACTTC. The chain carries TRBV29-1 and TRBJ2-7; TRBD1 is a possible D gene (7 bases). Trimming left V 7 bases short and J 3 bases short, with 19 bases between. Per germline, CDR1 SQVTM and CDR2 ANQGSEA. This CDR3 has 14 amino acids.

The chain has TRBV30 and TRBJ2-7; no firm D call. The CDR3 covers 13 residues. Germline V CDR1 and CDR2: GTSNPN, SVGIG (reference sequence). V shed 0 bases and J shed 3 bases, with 9 bases lying between them. The CDR3 DNA sequence: TGTGCCTGGAGTGTAAGAAGGCTCTACGAGCAGTACTTC. Translated, it gives CAWSVRRLYEQYF.

The gene calls are TRBV4-1 and TRBJ2-7; 8 bases map to TRBD1. The ends lost 4 bases at V and 6 bases at J; junction bases unmatched: 8. Germline CDR1 MGHRA, CDR2 YSYEKL. The CDR3 consists of 14 residues. The CDR3 nucleotides are TGCGCCAGCAGCCTAGGACAGGGCTCTGTCGAGCAGTACTTC. Its translation: CASSLGQGSVEQYF.

This clone has only one observation. Within the sample, other DNA sequences also encode this same CDR3. The V and J genes are TRBV5-1 and TRBJ2-1, with no clear D. V gave up 0 bases and J gave up 7 bases, with 5 bases separating them. Germline V gives CDR1 SGHRS, CDR2 YFSETQ. The CDR3 is made up of 12 amino acids. CDR3 loop: CASSLALNEQFF. The CDR3 DNA sequence: TGCGCCAGCAGCTTGGCCCTGAATGAGCAGTTCTTC.

The chain has TRBV9 and TRBJ2-7; TRBD1 aligns across 11 bases. This CDR3 has 16 amino acids. The germline V gene has CDR1 SGDLS and CDR2 YYNGEE. The J segment lost 6 bases and the V segment lost 3 bases, leaving 11 bases of the junction unmatched. This CDR3 is CASSGSLWTGGVEQYF. CDR3 nucleotide sequence: TGTGCCAGCAGCGGGTCCCTTTGGACAGGGGGCGTCGAGCAGTACTTC.